A selection of T cell receptor beta chains follows, all from one sample in a study of OX40 agonist ivuxolimab in advanced cancers. The data were produced by immunoSEQ multiplex PCR, yet TCRdb's version contains in-frame clones alone and is incomplete. The sample comprises about 64,000 clones, approximately 90% of which are singletons, and 0.35% to 0.55% rests with the top ten. Material: CD4+ or CD8+ T cells sorted from blood, obtained in a trial of the OX40 agonist ivuxolimab. These receptors were collected from an adult with an advanced solid tumor such as melanoma, head and neck, liver or kidney cancer. Each CDR3 is given with its conserved first and last residue. The D gene is left open where the match is weak. For some rows the clone size is stated as once, few or many, or as a class when expanded; others skip it.

d_call	cdr3_length	v_call	j_call	clone_size	cdr3_nt	cdr3_aa
.	14	TRBV18	TRBJ2-3	.	TGTGCCAGTTCCGGGACACAAGCCACAGATACGCAGTATTTT	CASSGTQATDTQYF
TRBD1	12	TRBV6-1	TRBJ1-1	.	TGTGCCAGCGCGAGGGGGCAGGCTGAAGCTTTCTTT	CASARGQAEAFF
TRBD1	15	TRBV5-4	TRBJ2-3	.	TGTGCCAGCAGCCCCGACAGGGGGCAATCAGATACGCAGTATTTT	CASSPDRGQSDTQYF
.	16	TRBV18	TRBJ2-5	.	TGTGCCAGCTCACCACGGCCAGCAATCGGGGGTGAGACCCAGTACTTC	CASSPRPAIGGETQYF
.	17	TRBV10-3	TRBJ1-2	.	TGTGCCATCAGCCCTTCGGCTCTCGCCGTCGGTCAGGATGGCTACACCTTC	CAISPSALAVGQDGYTF
.	15	TRBV2	TRBJ2-2	.	TGTGCCAGCCTTTTCGAGGGGTTCAACACCGGGGAGCTGTTTTTT	CASLFEGFNTGELFF
TRBD1	16	TRBV7-9	TRBJ1-4	.	TGTGCCAGCAGCTTAGACCGGACAGGGCTGTCTGAAAAACTGTTTTTT	CASSLDRTGLSEKLFF
TRBD1	15	TRBV7-9	TRBJ1-5	.	TGTGCCAGCAGCCGTACAGGGGACGGCAATCAGCCCCAGCATTTT	CASSRTGDGNQPQHF
TRBD2	16	TRBV27	TRBJ2-7	once	TGTGCCAGCAGTTTCGCTAGCGGCACTGGGGCCTACGAGCAGTACTTC	CASSFASGTGAYEQYF
.	15	TRBV27	TRBJ2-7	.	TGTGCCAGCAGTTTTGATAGCGGCAGCTCCTACGAGCAGTACTTC	CASSFDSGSSYEQYF
TRBD2	19	TRBV10-1	TRBJ2-2	.	TGCGCCAGCAGTGACTCCCTCCCGGGACTAGCGGGGAACACCGGGGAGCTGTTTTTT	CASSDSLPGLAGNTGELFF
.	14	TRBV25-1	TRBJ2-7	.	TGTGCCAGCAGTGCTGGGGGAGCTTCCTACGAGCAGTACTTC	CASSAGGASYEQYF
TRBD2	15	TRBV7-9	TRBJ2-5	.	TGTGCCAGCAGCTCCACTAGCGGGAGGGGGGAGACCCAGTACTTC	CASSSTSGRGETQYF
.	14	TRBV11-3	TRBJ1-1	once	TGTGCCAGCAGCCCGGACGGAAGGAACACTGAAGCTTTCTTT	CASSPDGRNTEAFF
.	13	TRBV30	TRBJ2-7	.	TGTGCCTGGAGAAAAAACAGGGTGGGCGAGCAGTACTTC	CAWRKNRVGEQYF
.	15	TRBV5-5	TRBJ2-1	.	TGTGCCAGCACCAAAGGACCCGCCGTACAATGGGAGCAGTTCTTC	CASTKGPAVQWEQFF
.	16	TRBV10-2	TRBJ2-6	.	TGCGCCAGCAGCGCCGGATTTGCAGGACGGTCCAACGTCCTGACTTTC	CASSAGFAGRSNVLTF
.	19	TRBV19	TRBJ2-6	.	TGTGCCAGTACCCCCTGGGGGGGGGCCGGGGGGTCTGGGGCCAACGTCCTGACTTTC	CASTPWGGAGGSGANVLTF
TRBD2	19	TRBV4-2	TRBJ2-2	.	TGTGCCAGCAGCCAACTCCCTAGGTCGGGCCTAGCGGGTACCGGGGAGCTGTTTTTT	CASSQLPRSGLAGTGELFF
TRBD2	17	TRBV4-3	TRBJ2-1	once	TGCGCCAGCAGCCAAGTCGTCGGGAGGGTGTCCTACAATGAGCAGTTCTTC	CASSQVVGRVSYNEQFF
.	14	TRBV29-1	TRBJ2-1	once	TGCAGCGGTAGCAGGGGCAGCTCCTACAATGAGCAGTTCTTC	CSGSRGSSYNEQFF
.	13	TRBV7-7	TRBJ1-1	once	TGTGCCAGCAGCTTAGCGGTGGGTTCTGAAGCTTTCTTT	CASSLAVGSEAFF
.	15	TRBV27	TRBJ1-4	.	TGTGCCAGCAGTACACTACAGAGCTCTAATGAAAAACTGTTTTTT	CASSTLQSSNEKLFF
.	14	TRBV29-1	TRBJ2-1	.	TGCAGCGTGAGGACTACAGGGTCCGACAATGAGCAGTTCTTC	CSVRTTGSDNEQFF
TRBD1	16	TRBV7-9	TRBJ1-6	.	TGTGCCAGCAGCTCCGGACAGGGTTACCATAATTCACCCCTCCACTTT	CASSSGQGYHNSPLHF
TRBD2	14	TRBV5-4	TRBJ2-1	.	TGTGCCAGCGGACCCGGGGGGAGTTACAATGAGCAGTTCTTC	CASGPGGSYNEQFF
TRBD1	13	TRBV11-2	TRBJ1-3	once	TGTGCCAGCAGCCCAGGACAGGCTTACACCATATATTTT	CASSPGQAYTIYF
TRBD1	15	TRBV30	TRBJ1-5	.	TGTGCCTGGAGTCCCATGACAGGGTTCAATCAGCCCCAGCATTTT	CAWSPMTGFNQPQHF
.	15	TRBV5-6	TRBJ1-1	.	TGTGCCAGCCGACATAATAGAAGGCCGGTCACTGAAGCTTTCTTT	CASRHNRRPVTEAFF
.	15	TRBV18	TRBJ2-5	.	TGTGCCAGCTCACTCGGTTCGCCAGTCCAAGAGACCCAGTACTTC	CASSLGSPVQETQYF
.	12	TRBV30	TRBJ2-5	once	TGTGCCTGGAGTGTAGACGCAGAGACCCAGTACTTC	CAWSVDAETQYF
.	15	TRBV18	TRBJ2-6	once	TGTGCCAGCTCGACAGACAGCTCTGGGGCCAACGTCCTGACTTTC	CASSTDSSGANVLTF
TRBD1	13	TRBV25-1	TRBJ1-2	few	TGTGCCAGCAGTGCCTGGACAGGGTTCGGCTACACCTTC	CASSAWTGFGYTF
.	15	TRBV5-1	TRBJ2-2	.	TGCGCCAGCAGCTTACAGGGTGAATTGGCCGGGGAGCTGTTTTTT	CASSLQGELAGELFF
.	14	TRBV7-9	TRBJ2-5	.	TGTGCCAGCAGCTTACGGGAAGTCCAAGAGACCCAGTACTTC	CASSLREVQETQYF
TRBD2	15	TRBV5-1	TRBJ2-1	.	TGCGCCAGCAGCGTCCTAGCGGGAGAGGGCAATGAGCAGTTCTTC	CASSVLAGEGNEQFF
TRBD1	15	TRBV5-4	TRBJ1-1	.	TGTGCCAGCACCCAATCATCGGGACAGATTGAAACGGCTTTCTTT	CASTQSSGQIETAFF
TRBD1	14	TRBV18	TRBJ1-4	.	TGTGCCAGCTCAAAGACAGGGCCTAATGAAAAACTGTTTTTT	CASSKTGPNEKLFF
.	16	TRBV2	TRBJ1-2	.	TGTGCCAGCAGTGGAGCAAGGGGCGCAGCTAACTATGGCTACACCTTC	CASSGARGAANYGYTF
TRBD2	16	TRBV7-9	TRBJ2-3	once	TGTGCCAGCAGCTATCGGGCTAGCGGGAGCTCAGATACGCAGTATTTT	CASSYRASGSSDTQYF
.	14	TRBV6-5	TRBJ1-1	.	TGTGCCAGCAGTTATATTCAGCAGAACACTGAAGCTTTCTTT	CASSYIQQNTEAFF
TRBD2	16	TRBV27	TRBJ2-7	.	TGTGCCAGCAGCTCCCAGGGACTAGCGGAGACCTACGAGCAGTACTTC	CASSSQGLAETYEQYF
TRBD2	17	TRBV9	TRBJ2-5	.	TGTGCCAGCAGCGCCGGACTAGCGGGAGGAGGAGTTGAGACCCAGTACTTC	CASSAGLAGGGVETQYF
TRBD2	11	TRBV5-3	TRBJ2-1	.	TGTGCCAGAAGCAGTTGCGGGAGGAGCTTCTTC	CARSSCGRSFF
.	15	TRBV6-5	TRBJ2-5	.	TGTGCCAGCAGTTACTCAGGCGGTGGCCAAGAGACCCAGTACTTC	CASSYSGGGQETQYF
.	13	TRBV5-1	TRBJ1-3	.	TGCGCCAGCTCCCAGGGGTCTGGAAACACCATATATTTT	CASSQGSGNTIYF
.	13	TRBV4-1	TRBJ2-1	few	TGCGCCAGCAGCCAAGACTTCTACAATGAGCAGTTCTTC	CASSQDFYNEQFF
.	14	TRBV5-1	TRBJ2-5	.	TGCGCCAGCAGCTTGGGACTGCTCCAAGAGACCCAGTACTTC	CASSLGLLQETQYF
.	14	TRBV5-4	TRBJ2-7	.	TGTGCCAGCAGCGGAAAACAGGACACCTACGAGCAGTACTTC	CASSGKQDTYEQYF
TRBD2	19	TRBV4-3	TRBJ2-3	once	TGCGCCAGCAGCCAACAGACTAGCGGGGGTCCCACTAGCACAGATACGCAGTATTTT	CASSQQTSGGPTSTDTQYF
.	17	TRBV19	TRBJ2-3	.	TGTGCCAGTAGTGCGCGCCTGGGGGGTTACCCTTTTGGGACGCAGTATTTT	CASSARLGGYPFGTQYF
.	15	TRBV4-2	TRBJ2-2	.	TGTGCCAGCAGCCAAGGTTCAGTGGACACCGGGGAGCTGTTTTTT	CASSQGSVDTGELFF
.	14	TRBV30	TRBJ2-1	.	TGTGCCTGGAGTCTCGGTTCGGCCTACAATGAGCAGTTCTTC	CAWSLGSAYNEQFF
.	14	TRBV7-9	TRBJ1-4	few	TGTGCCAGCAGCTTAGGCAGGGCGAGAGAAAAACTGTTTTTT	CASSLGRAREKLFF
TRBD1	19	TRBV19	TRBJ1-1	.	TGTGCCAGCAACCCAAGGAGACCGGGACAGGGGGCCGTGAACACTGAAGCTTTCTTT	CASNPRRPGQGAVNTEAFF